These T cell receptor beta chains were read from a single sample in a study of regulatory T cells in long-lasting Graves disease. TCRdb re-called the multiplex PCR reads through MiXCR, storing one row per CDR3 protein. Of about 430,000 distinct CDR3 sequences in the sample, roughly 15% were seen once. A further study also used this sample, focusing on T cells in Graves' hyperthyroidism and ophthalmopathy.

Sequenced material: peripheral blood mononuclear cells (PBMCs), taken at new diagnosis, from a patient treated with antithyroid drugs. The receptors come from a woman aged 40-49 years with Graves disease. CDR3s include the opening cysteine and the closing phenylalanine or tryptophan. D genes are given only for firm matches. A clone size is listed for some rows: how often the clone was seen (once, few, many), or a class if it is expanded.

TRBJ2-1,TRBD2,TRBV7-2,many,CASSPGGIAGGEFF,TGTGCCAGCAGCCCCGGGGGGATAGCGGGAGGGGAGTTCTTC
TRBJ2-6,NA,TRBV5-1,NA,CASSLKADSGANVLTF,TGCGCCAGCAGCCTAAAAGCAGACTCTGGGGCCAACGTCCTGACTTTC
TRBJ1-2,NA,TRBV2,many,CASRGGQNYGYTF,TGTGCCAGCCGTGGGGGGCAGAACTATGGCTACACCTTC
TRBJ2-1,TRBD2,TRBV10-3,many,CAITGGGTNYNEQFF,TGTGCCATCACCGGGGGGGGGACTAATTACAATGAGCAGTTCTTC
TRBJ1-4,NA,TRBV12-3/TRBV12-4,many,CASRAMDTRNEKLFF,TGTGCCAGCAGAGCTATGGACACAAGAAATGAAAAACTGTTTTTT
TRBJ2-3,NA,TRBV28,many,CASRVLHTEGDTQYF,TGTGCCAGCAGGGTCTTGCACACTGAGGGGGATACGCAGTATTTT
TRBJ2-1,NA,TRBV7-9,many,CASSFVGGGGEQFF,TGTGCCAGCAGCTTCGTAGGGGGCGGGGGTGAGCAGTTCTTC
TRBJ2-3,NA,TRBV28,NA,CASSPFGTADTQYF,TGTGCCAGCAGTCCCTTTGGTACTGCAGATACGCAGTATTTT
TRBJ2-5,NA,TRBV3-1,many,CASSYRDGETQYF,TGTGCCAGCAGCTACCGGGACGGAGAGACCCAGTACTTC
TRBJ2-2,NA,TRBV18,NA,CASSPPSGGANEGELFF,TGTGCCAGCTCACCACCGTCCGGCGGGGCCAATGAGGGGGAGCTGTTTTTT
TRBJ1-4,NA,TRBV25-1,many,CASRRCMGVWEKLFF,TGTGCCAGCAGGCGATGCATGGGAGTTTGGGAAAAACTGTTTTTT
TRBJ1-1,TRBD1,TRBV7-2,many,CASSYLRDSEAFF,TGTGCCAGCAGTTACCTCCGGGACAGTGAAGCTTTCTTT
TRBJ2-1,TRBD1,TRBV29-1,NA,CSVEGQGASDNEQFF,TGCAGCGTTGAAGGACAGGGGGCATCGGACAATGAGCAGTTCTTC
TRBJ1-6,NA,TRBV12-3/TRBV12-4,many,CASRSNWGLDNSPLHF,TGTGCCAGCAGATCCAATTGGGGGTTGGATAATTCACCCCTCCACTTT
TRBJ2-1,TRBD2,TRBV3-1,many,CASSQSQAGAKYNEQFF,TGTGCCAGCAGCCAATCTCAAGCGGGAGCGAAGTACAATGAGCAGTTCTTC
TRBJ2-7,NA,TRBV5-1,NA,CASTGNYEQYF,TGCGCCAGCACCGGGAATTACGAGCAGTACTTC
TRBJ2-7,TRBD2,TRBV6-1,NA,CASSRPLQALAGDTYEQYF,TGTGCCAGCAGCCGCCCCCTTCAAGCACTAGCGGGAGACACCTACGAGCAGTACTTC
TRBJ2-2,TRBD2,TRBV14,few,CASSQDMASGRITGELFF,TGTGCCAGCAGCCAAGATATGGCCAGCGGGAGGATCACCGGGGAGCTGTTTTTT
TRBJ2-7,NA,TRBV12-3/TRBV12-4,many,CASSPAGDWYEQYF,TGTGCCAGCAGTCCCGCCGGGGACTGGTACGAGCAGTACTTC
TRBJ2-5,NA,TRBV27,NA,CASNPRPRETQYF,TGTGCCAGCAATCCCCGGCCCCGGGAGACCCAGTACTTC
TRBJ2-5,NA,TRBV20-1,NA,CSASRRPAETQYF,TGCAGTGCTAGCAGGCGGCCAGCGGAGACCCAGTACTTC
TRBJ2-1,NA,TRBV7-2,many,CASSLAGGGDEQFF,TGTGCCAGCAGCTTAGCTGGGGGTGGGGATGAGCAGTTCTTC
TRBJ2-1,NA,TRBV2,many,CASSEPGPSYNEQFF,TGTGCCAGCAGTGAGCCGGGACCCTCCTACAATGAGCAGTTCTTC
TRBJ1-2,TRBD1,TRBV18,many,CASSPGQGRALPTF,TGTGCCAGCTCACCCGGACAGGGAAGAGCACTACCCACCTTC
TRBJ2-7,NA,TRBV30,many,CAWSLAVEQYF,TGTGCCTGGAGCCTAGCCGTCGAGCAGTACTTC
TRBJ2-7,NA,TRBV11-2,many,CASSLVQTGPNYEQYF,TGTGCCAGCAGCTTAGTGCAAACGGGGCCCAACTACGAGCAGTACTTC
TRBJ2-7,TRBD2,TRBV12-3/TRBV12-4,NA,CASSLGLAESYGQYF,TGTGCCAGCAGTTTGGGACTAGCGGAGTCCTACGGGCAGTACTTC
TRBJ2-5,NA,TRBV11-2,few,CASSFWGRELKTQHF,TGTGCCAGCAGCTTTTGGGGGCGGGAGCTTAAGACCCAGCACTTC
TRBJ1-2,NA,TRBV28,many,CASSFSGQQGWYGYTF,TGTGCCAGCAGTTTTTCGGGCCAACAAGGGTGGTATGGCTACACCTTC
TRBJ1-6,TRBD1,TRBV28,NA,CASSRDSRFINSPLHF,TGTGCCAGCAGTCGGGACAGCCGATTCATTAATTCACCCCTCCACTTT
TRBJ2-3,TRBD1,TRBV11-3,many,CASSSMPLGGWRTDTQYF,TGTGCCAGCAGCTCGATGCCCCTAGGGGGCTGGAGGACAGATACGCAGTATTTT
TRBJ1-2,NA,TRBV2,many,CASRPGLNYGYTF,TGTGCCAGCAGACCAGGACTGAACTATGGCTACACCTTC
TRBJ2-7,TRBD1,TRBV4-1,NA,CASSQGDRGSSYEQYF,TGCGCCAGCAGCCAAGGTGACAGGGGGTCCTCCTACGAGCAGTACTTC
TRBJ2-1,TRBD2,TRBV11-3,many,CASSPGTIRDEQFF,TGTGCCAGCAGCCCCGGGACTATCAGGGATGAGCAGTTCTTC
TRBJ2-1,NA,TRBV6-5,NA,CASSYGQEGELHNEQFF,TGTGCCAGCAGTTATGGACAGGAGGGGGAGCTCCACAATGAGCAGTTCTTC
TRBJ1-2,TRBD1,TRBV20-1,NA,CSSGQGNYGYTF,TGCAGTTCCGGACAGGGGAACTATGGCTACACCTTC
TRBJ2-4,NA,TRBV5-1,NA,CASSLGGASNIQYF,TGCGCCAGCAGCTTGGGGGGGGCTTCAAACATTCAGTACTTC
TRBJ2-3,NA,TRBV5-5,NA,CASGFGAGITDTQYF,TGTGCCAGCGGCTTTGGGGCGGGAATTACAGATACGCAGTATTTT
TRBJ2-3,TRBD2,TRBV11-3,many,CASSQGTSGSTDTQYF,TGTGCCAGCAGCCAGGGGACTAGCGGGAGCACAGATACGCAGTATTTT
TRBJ2-1,TRBD2,TRBV28,NA,CASSLAGQYNEQFF,TGTGCCAGCAGTCTAGCGGGACAATACAATGAGCAGTTCTTC
TRBJ2-7,TRBD2,TRBV5-1,many,CASSLYTSGSGQYF,TGCGCCAGCAGCTTGTATACTAGCGGGAGTGGGCAGTACTTC
TRBJ1-2,NA,TRBV12-3/TRBV12-4,many,CASSTKTLYGYTF,TGTGCCAGCAGCACCAAGACACTATATGGCTACACCTTC
TRBJ2-5,TRBD2,TRBV7-3,NA,CASSPLGLAGDRQETQYF,TGTGCCAGCAGCCCACTTGGACTAGCGGGAGATCGCCAAGAGACCCAGTACTTC
TRBJ2-2,TRBD1,TRBV19,few,CASRTGGNTGELFF,TGTGCCAGCAGAACAGGGGGGAACACCGGGGAGCTGTTTTTT
TRBJ2-2,NA,TRBV7-9,many,CASRPRGGTGELFF,TGTGCCAGCAGGCCACGGGGCGGAACCGGGGAGCTGTTTTTT
TRBJ2-1,NA,TRBV6-2/TRBV6-3,many,CASSYRGLGPYNEQFF,TGTGCCAGCAGTTACCGAGGACTTGGGCCCTACAATGAGCAGTTCTTC
TRBJ1-4,NA,TRBV28,many,CASSSRPRANEKLFF,TGTGCCAGCAGTTCACGACCCCGGGCTAATGAAAAACTGTTTTTT
TRBJ2-1,TRBD2,TRBV2,many,CASSEVREGYNEQFF,TGTGCCAGCAGTGAAGTGAGGGAGGGCTACAATGAGCAGTTCTTC
TRBJ2-1,TRBD2,TRBV24-1,NA,CATSGPTSGNNEQFF,TGTGCCACCAGTGGCCCTACTAGCGGGAACAATGAGCAGTTCTTC
TRBJ1-1,NA,TRBV25-1,few,CASSSGGAEAFF,TGTGCCAGCAGCTCGGGAGGAGCTGAAGCTTTCTTT
TRBJ1-1,NA,TRBV4-1,few,CASSHGGRNTEAFF,TGCGCCAGCAGCCATGGGGGCAGAAACACTGAAGCTTTCTTT
TRBJ2-7,TRBD2,TRBV2,many,CASTFAGTSGSYEQYF,TGTGCCAGCACTTTCGCCGGGACTAGCGGTTCCTACGAGCAGTACTTC
TRBJ2-2,TRBD2,TRBV10-2,few,CASSHGLAGGRNTGELFF,TGCGCCAGCAGTCACGGACTAGCGGGAGGGCGAAACACCGGGGAGCTGTTTTTT
TRBJ2-3,NA,TRBV19,many,CASSIERTDTQYF,TGTGCCAGTAGTATAGAACGGACAGATACGCAGTATTTT
TRBJ2-3,NA,TRBV12-3/TRBV12-4,NA,CASSGGEDTQYF,TGTGCCAGCAGTGGGGGTGAGGATACGCAGTATTTT